The 28 T cell receptor beta chains presented below share a single source sample, sequenced in a study of CD8 T cells in Susac syndrome. RNA in amounts of roughly 0.5 to 1 ug was reverse transcribed with random hexamers. TCRdb re-derived calls from the immunoSEQ multiplex PCR reads in MiXCR, one entry per CDR3 protein. The sample has some 100,000 distinct CDR3 sequences; around 97% are singletons. The sequenced material came from CD4+ T cells from PBMCs. These receptor sequences come from a human donor in good health.

The V gene is TRBV4-2, the J gene TRBJ2-5, with a weak D call TRBD2 (6 bases). With 1 base removed from V and 4 bases from J, the gap between germline ends came to 13 bases. Germline CDR1 LGHNA, CDR2 YNFKEQ. The CDR3 is made up of 15 amino acids. The CDR3 DNA reads as TGTGCCAGCAGCCAAGTTCTTTCGGGGGTAGAGACCCAGTACTTC. It yields the protein CASSQVLSGVETQYF.

This chain connects TRBV7-9 to TRBJ2-3; no reliable D call. The V end lost 3 bases, the J end lost 4 bases, and 14 bases lay between the germline ends. Germline CDR1 and CDR2: SEHNR and FQNEAQ (reference sequence). The CDR3 spans 15 residues. The CDR3 sequence: CASSLGIGPSDTQYF. Written as DNA, the CDR3 is TGTGCCAGCAGCTTGGGCATCGGCCCCTCAGATACGCAGTATTTT.

The genes are TRBV29-1 and TRBJ1-3; the D is unclear. This CDR3 spans 14 amino acids. The germline V gene has CDR1 SQVTM and CDR2 ANQGSEA. Trimming shortened V by 7 bases and J by 0 bases, and 13 bases separated the two germline ends. The DNA of the CDR3 is TGCAGCGCCGCGGACCCAAGCTCTGGAAACACCATATATTTT. It yields the protein CSAADPSSGNTIYF.

CDR3 amino acids: CASSRTGMSQETQYF. The CDR3 nucleotides are TGCGCCAGCAGCCGGACAGGGATGAGCCAAGAGACCCAGTACTTC. The chain joins TRBV5-1 to TRBJ2-5; 8 positions agree with TRBD1. The V segment lost 4 bases and the J segment 1 base; nucleotides outside the gene matches: 6. The length of the CDR3 is 15 residues. CDR1 and CDR2 from the germline V gene are SGHRS and YFSETQ.

J is TRBJ2-5 and V is TRBV7-8; no reliable D call. CDR3 length: 13 amino acids. In germline, CDR1 is SGHVS, CDR2 FQNEAQ. V lost 2 bases and J lost 3, with 7 bases in between. As DNA, the CDR3 is TGTGCCAGCAGCTTATCACCCGAAGAGACCCAGTACTTC. Protein: CASSLSPEETQYF.

The chain recombines TRBV19 with TRBJ1-1; D is unclear. Looked up from germline, CDR1 is LNHDA and CDR2 is SQIVND (reference sequence). CDR3 length equals 12 residues. Trimming took off 6 bases at V and 3 bases at J, with 8 bases between the two ends. Written as DNA, the CDR3 is TGTGCCAGTAGCCCATCGGACACTGAAGCTTTCTTT. This gives the protein CASSPSDTEAFF.

The CDR3 DNA follows: TGTGCCAGCAGTTACTCGATAGGCCAGGGCAAAAACATTCAGTACTTC. This gives the protein CASSYSIGQGKNIQYF. The chain has TRBV6-5 and TRBJ2-4; tentatively, D is TRBD1 (5 bases). Germline CDR1 and CDR2: MNHEY and SVGAGI. The CDR3 has 16 residues. Trimming took off 0 bases at V and 3 bases at J, with 12 bases between the two ends.

The rearrangement links TRBV9 to TRBJ2-1; no firm D call. With 10 bases removed from V and 4 bases from J, the gap between germline ends came to 15 bases. CDR3 length: 13 amino acids. CDR1 is SGDLS, CDR2 YYNGEE, per germline. This CDR3 is CAPRKRPYNEQFF. Here the CDR3 DNA reads TGTGCCCCCCGGAAGCGCCCGTACAATGAGCAGTTCTTC.

This rearrangement joins TRBV15 to TRBJ1-1, with D perhaps TRBD1 (5 bases). The CDR3 is made up of 12 amino acids. Germline V gene sequence: CDR1 LNHNV, CDR2 YYDKDF (reference sequence). V was pared by 4 bases and J by 4 bases, with 7 bases between. The CDR3 DNA sequence: TGTGCCACCAGCAAGCAGGGCACTGAAGCTTTCTTT. Translation gives CATSKQGTEAFF.

The chain is built from TRBV6-5 and TRBJ1-6, with no clear D. The V end lost 2 bases, the J end lost 7 bases, and 15 bases lay between the germline ends. Germline-derived CDR1 and CDR2 are MNHEY and SVGAGI. The CDR3 runs to 16 residues. The CDR3 loop reads CASSYPSDGRNSPLHF. In nucleotides, the CDR3 is TGTGCCAGCAGTTACCCATCGGACGGGCGGAATTCACCCCTCCACTTT.

The chain uses TRBV7-2 and TRBJ2-3; tentatively, D is TRBD2 (5 bases). The CDR3 is 12 residues long. Trimming took off 5 bases at V and 8 bases at J, with 11 bases between the two ends. Germline values: CDR1 SGHTA, CDR2 FQGNSA. The CDR3 loop reads CASSPPGSTQYF. As DNA, the CDR3 is TGTGCCAGCAGCCCTCCGGGAAGTACGCAGTATTTT. Full variable domain (outside the CDR3, taken from reference TRBV7-2 and TRBJ2-3): GAGVSQSPSNKVTEKGKDVELRCDPISGHTALYWYRQSLGQGLEFLIYFQGNSAPDKSGLPSDRFSAERTGGSVSTLTIQRTQQEDSAVYLCASSPPGSTQYFGPGTRLTVL.

For the CDR3, the DNA is TGTGCCAGCAGTTCCTACGACCCCTCCTACGAGCAGTACTTC. Encoded protein: CASSSYDPSYEQYF. The rearrangement uses TRBV11-2 and TRBJ2-7; D is uncertain. The CDR3 extends over 14 amino acids. With 6 bases removed from V and 0 bases from J, the gap between germline ends came to 12 bases. Germline V CDR1 and CDR2: SGHAT, FQNNGV. Variable domain in full (rest from reference TRBV11-2 and TRBJ2-7): EAGVAQSPRYKIIEKRQSVAFWCNPISGHATLYWYQQILGQGPKLLIQFQNNGVVDDSQLPKDRFSAERLKGVDSTLKIQPAKLEDSAVYLCASSSYDPSYEQYFGPGTRLTVT.

The chain recombines TRBV18 with TRBJ1-6, with D uncertain. This CDR3 comprises 14 residues. Trimming took off 2 bases at V and 6 bases at J, with 8 bases between the two ends. The germline gives CDR1 KGHSH, CDR2 LQKENI. The CDR3 loop reads CASSPMSSNSPLHF. The CDR3 DNA follows: TGTGCCAGCTCACCAATGTCATCTAATTCACCCCTCCACTTT.

This chain links TRBV7-2 with TRBJ1-3; no clear D. Per germline, CDR1 SGHTA and CDR2 FQGNSA. V lost 5 bases and J lost 4, with 9 bases in between. The CDR3 extends over 13 amino acids. This CDR3 is CASSPQHGNTIYF. CDR3 coding DNA: TGTGCCAGCAGCCCTCAACACGGAAACACCATATATTTT.

The chain carries TRBV24-1 and TRBJ2-1, with 8 positions matching TRBD1. Germline V CDR1 and CDR2: KGHDR, SFDVKD. This CDR3 comprises 13 residues. Trimming cost V 2 bases and J 12 bases; bases outside gene matches: 5. The CDR3 DNA reads TGTGCCACCAGTGATTGGGGGACAGGTGGGCAGTTCTTC. It yields the protein CATSDWGTGGQFF.

This clonotype was detected once. This chain links TRBV30 with TRBJ1-3; D is ambiguous. The V gene lost 4 bases and the J gene lost 2 bases, with 12 bases spanning the gap. CDR3 size: 14 residues. Germline values: CDR1 GTSNPN, CDR2 SVGIG (reference sequence). The CDR3 protein is CAWKKRQAGNTIYF. CDR3 DNA: TGTGCCTGGAAAAAGCGGCAGGCTGGAAACACCATATATTTT.

The chain couples TRBV13 to TRBJ2-5, with TRBD1 matching over 7 bases. The junction had 6 bases not matched to a gene; V was cut back by 6 bases and J by 5 bases. This CDR3 has 13 residues. Germline V gene data show CDR1 as PRHDT and CDR2 as FYEKMQ (reference sequence). Here the CDR3 reads CASRRQGVETQYF. CDR3 DNA sequence: TGTGCCAGCAGACGACAGGGTGTCGAGACCCAGTACTTC.

The chain recombines TRBV25-1 with TRBJ1-5, with D tentatively TRBD1 (5 bases). This CDR3 is 14 amino acids long. Trimming shortened V by 1 base and J by 7 bases, and 11 bases separated the two germline ends. Germline-derived CDR1 and CDR2 are MGHDK and SYGVNS. The CDR3 DNA reads as TGTGCCAGCAGTGAATGGGGGGGTGGACAGCCCCAGCATTTT. This encodes CASSEWGGGQPQHF.

The chain joins TRBV3-1 to TRBJ2-4; D is unclear. Germline values: CDR1 LGHDT, CDR2 YNNKEL (reference sequence). The V end lost 1 base, the J end lost 0 bases, and 10 bases lay between the germline ends. This CDR3 comprises 16 residues. The CDR3 DNA is TGTGCCAGCAGCCAAGGTCCACAACAAGCCAAAAACATTCAGTACTTC. Translation: CASSQGPQQAKNIQYF.

The chain recombines TRBV15 with TRBJ1-2, with TRBD1 matching 8 bases. The length of the CDR3 is 14 residues. Germline values: CDR1 LNHNV, CDR2 YYDKDF (reference sequence). J was trimmed by 8 bases and V by 0 bases; bases with no gene match: 5. CDR3 nucleotide sequence: TGTGCCACCAGCAGAGACAGGGGGCAGTCGGGCTACACCTTC. It codes for CATSRDRGQSGYTF.

The J gene is TRBJ2-3, the V gene TRBV3-1; possible D gene TRBD2, 5 bases. CDR1 and CDR2 (germline): LGHDT, YNNKEL (reference sequence). V shed 4 bases and J shed 8 bases, with 10 bases lying between them. The CDR3 sequence is 12 residues long. CDR3 amino acids: CASSLLAGTQYF. The CDR3 DNA sequence: TGTGCCAGCAGCCTTCTAGCTGGTACGCAGTATTTT.

The chain uses TRBV2 and TRBJ1-5; TRBD1 might be the D (5 bases). The CDR3 spans 14 residues. The germline CDR1 and CDR2 sequences are SNHLY and FYNNEI. V lost 3 bases and J lost 7, with 13 bases in between. CDR3 region: CASSEAGRRQPQHF. For the CDR3, the DNA is TGTGCCAGCAGTGAGGCGGGGCGGAGGCAGCCCCAGCATTTT.

V and J are TRBV24-1 and TRBJ1-5; 11 bases are shared with TRBD1. CDR3 length equals 15 residues. The V gene end was trimmed by 7 bases and the J gene end by 7 bases; junction bases not matched to a gene: 8. CDR1 and CDR2 (germline): KGHDR, SFDVKD. DNA for the CDR3: TGTGCCACCAGAACCCCGGACAGGGGGCAACAGCCCCAGCATTTT. It is translated as CATRTPDRGQQPQHF.

This clonotype appeared once. The chain couples TRBV2 to TRBJ2-7; D is perhaps TRBD1 or TRBD2 (5 bases each). Germline assignment: CDR1 SNHLY and CDR2 FYNNEI. This CDR3 spans 14 amino acids. Trimming took 3 bases from V and 5 from J, leaving 14 bases between them. This CDR3 reads CASSDLKGRHEQYF. CDR3 in DNA: TGTGCCAGCAGTGACCTGAAGGGGAGACACGAGCAGTACTTC.

The chain couples TRBV9 to TRBJ2-5; 8 positions agree with TRBD2. CDR3 size: 15 residues. Germline lookup yields CDR1 SGDLS and CDR2 YYNGEE. V lost 0 bases, J lost 5 bases, and 6 bases stayed unmatched. CDR3 protein: CASSVGGTSHETQYF. In DNA form, the CDR3 reads TGTGCCAGCAGCGTAGGAGGGACTAGTCATGAGACCCAGTACTTC.

The rearrangement joins TRBV28 to TRBJ2-4; D is perhaps TRBD1 or TRBD2 (7 bases each). The V end lost 2 bases, the J end lost 0 bases, and 11 bases lay between the germline ends. Germline values: CDR1 MDHEN, CDR2 SYDVKM. This CDR3 is 16 amino acids long. The DNA of the CDR3 is TGTGCCAGCAGTTTAGGGAGGGGGCTAGCCAAAAACATTCAGTACTTC. Translation gives CASSLGRGLAKNIQYF.

The CDR3 sequence is CASGRGYEQYF. CDR3 in DNA: TGTGCCAGCGGCAGGGGCTACGAGCAGTACTTC. The gene calls are TRBV6-6 and TRBJ2-7; possibly TRBD1 for D (6 bases). The germline V gene has CDR1 MNHNY and CDR2 SVGAGI (reference sequence). The CDR3 is made up of 11 amino acids. Trimming took off 8 bases at V and 3 bases at J, with 8 bases between the two ends.

The genes are TRBV29-1 and TRBJ1-1, with D possibly TRBD1 on 5 matching bases. This CDR3 has 13 residues. V was cut by 4 bases and J by 3 bases, with 12 bases left in between. Germline assignment: CDR1 SQVTM and CDR2 ANQGSEA. The CDR3 spells CSVGSGHDTEAFF. CDR3 bases: TGCAGCGTTGGGTCAGGGCACGACACTGAAGCTTTCTTT.